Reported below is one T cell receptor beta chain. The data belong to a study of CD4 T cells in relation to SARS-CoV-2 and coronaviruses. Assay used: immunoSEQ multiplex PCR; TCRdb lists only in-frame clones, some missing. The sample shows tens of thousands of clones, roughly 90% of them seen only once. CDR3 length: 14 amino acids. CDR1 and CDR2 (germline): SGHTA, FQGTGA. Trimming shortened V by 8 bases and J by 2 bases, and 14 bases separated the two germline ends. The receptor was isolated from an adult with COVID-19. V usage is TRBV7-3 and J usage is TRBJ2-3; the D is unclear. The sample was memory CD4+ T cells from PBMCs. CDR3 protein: CASGPGLTTDTQYF. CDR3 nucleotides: TGTGCCAGCGGCCCGGGTTTGACCACAGATACGCAGTATTTT.